A single sample gave rise to the 29 T cell receptor beta chains below, sequenced in a study of blood T cell repertoires in COVID-19. Assay: immunoSEQ multiplex PCR; the TCRdb copy retains only in-frame clones and omits some. Altogether 200,000 to 250,000 clones are present, less than 90% being singletons, with the ten largest covering approximately 3.1%. Sequences were obtained from PBMCs or T cells enriched from blood (not recorded which). All receptors come from a woman between 45 and 65 years old in a cohort exposed to, infected with or recovered from COVID-19 (not recorded which).

V and J are TRBV10-2 and TRBJ2-5, with TRBD2 identical over 9 bases. CDR1 is WSHSY and CDR2 is SAAADI in the germline V gene. The V gene end was trimmed by 3 bases and the J gene end by 5 bases; junction bases not matched to a gene: 7. CDR3 length: 15 amino acids. The CDR3: CASSDSAGGRETQYF. The CDR3 nucleotides are TGCGCCAGCAGTGATAGCGCGGGGGGGCGGGAGACCCAGTACTTC.

V and J are TRBV7-3 and TRBJ2-1; the match to TRBD2 covers 9 bases. The CDR3 spans 15 residues. Losses at the gene ends were 1 base for V and 7 bases for J; bases not matched to a gene: 5. Germline V gene lookup returns CDR1 SGHTA and CDR2 FQGTGA. This CDR3 is CASSLSAGGRNEQFF. The CDR3 coding sequence is TGTGCCAGCAGCTTAAGTGCGGGGGGGAGAAATGAGCAGTTCTTC. Drawing the rest from reference TRBV7-3 and TRBJ2-1, the complete variable domain is GAGVSQTPSNKVTEKGKYVELRCDPISGHTALYWYRQSLGQGPEFLIYFQGTGAADDSGLPNDRFFAVRPEGSVSTLKIQRTERGDSAVYLCASSLSAGGRNEQFFGPGTRLTVL.

J is TRBJ2-7 and V is TRBV7-9; D is unresolved. Germline-derived CDR1 and CDR2 are SEHNR and FQNEAQ (reference sequence). CDR3 length: 13 residues. Trimming took off 3 bases at V and 3 bases at J, with 9 bases between the two ends. The CDR3 sequence is CASSFSSFYEQYF. The CDR3 nucleotides read TGTGCCAGCAGCTTTTCCTCCTTCTACGAGCAGTACTTC.

This clone appeared once. This chain connects TRBV7-9 to TRBJ1-1; unclear D gene. Trimming took 5 bases from V and 1 from J, leaving 14 bases between them. CDR3 length equals 15 residues. Germline V lookup: CDR1 SEHNR, CDR2 FQNEAQ (reference sequence). The CDR3: CASSQRRGGNTEAFF. CDR3 coding DNA: TGTGCCAGCAGCCAGAGACGGGGAGGGAACACTGAAGCTTTCTTT.

This clone was counted once. V gene TRBV11-2 combines with J gene TRBJ2-7, with TRBD1 matching over 10 bases. CDR1 is SGHAT, CDR2 FQNNGV, per germline. Losses at the gene ends were 5 bases for V and 3 bases for J; bases not matched to a gene: 7. The CDR3 consists of 15 residues. The CDR3 nucleotides are TGTGCCAGCAGCGCGAGACAGGGGGCGGACTACGAGCAGTACTTC. This encodes CASSARQGADYEQYF.

J is TRBJ2-1 and V is TRBV6-6; 9 positions agree with TRBD1. CDR3 size: 18 residues. Germline CDR1 MNHNY, CDR2 SVGAGI (reference sequence). The V gene end was trimmed by 5 bases and the J gene end by 4 bases; junction bases not matched to a gene: 15. The CDR3: CASSRRQRGTGYYNEQFF. In DNA, the CDR3 is TGTGCCAGCAGTCGGCGGCAGAGGGGGACAGGGTATTACAATGAGCAGTTCTTC.

The rearrangement uses TRBV5-1 and TRBJ2-7; maybe TRBD1 (6 bases). Germline V lookup: CDR1 SGHRS, CDR2 YFSETQ. The CDR3 is 14 amino acids. V was cut by 4 bases and J by 0 bases, with 11 bases left in between. CDR3 sequence: CASSEQGHSYEQYF. In DNA form, the CDR3 reads TGCGCCAGCAGCGAACAGGGCCACTCCTACGAGCAGTACTTC.

This rearrangement joins TRBV29-1 to TRBJ1-3; 7 nucleotides line up with TRBD1. With 5 bases clipped from V and 2 bases from J, the junction kept 6 bases outside the gene matches. Germline V gene sequence: CDR1 SQVTM, CDR2 ANQGSEA. This CDR3 spans 14 amino acids. For the CDR3, the DNA is TGCAGCGTTTCGACAGGGAATGCTGGAAACACCATATATTTT. It specifies CSVSTGNAGNTIYF.

V is TRBV6-4 and J is TRBJ1-1; no firm D call. CDR1 and CDR2 from the germline V gene are MRHNA and SNTAGT. Trimming shortened V by 7 bases and J by 4 bases, and 16 bases separated the two germline ends. The CDR3 loop spans 14 amino acids. The CDR3 region has the DNA TGTGCCAGCAAAGAGATCTGGGAGAGCACTGAAGCTTTCTTT. Amino acids: CASKEIWESTEAFF.

This rearrangement joins TRBV3-1 (or the pseudogene TRBV3-2) to TRBJ2-5; 10 bases align to TRBD2. V was clipped by 6 bases and J by 1 base; unmatched bases: 5. CDR1 and CDR2 (germline): LGHDT, YNNKEL (reference sequence). The CDR3 is 15 residues long. This chain's CDR3 is CASSRASGGQETQYF. Written as DNA, the CDR3 is TGTGCCAGCAGTCGGGCTAGCGGGGGCCAAGAGACCCAGTACTTC.

The rearrangement joins TRBV28 to TRBJ2-7; TRBD1 aligns across 7 bases. CDR3 length: 15 residues. Germline CDR1 reads MDHEN; CDR2 reads SYDVKM. V trimming: 3 bases; J trimming: 3 bases; junction bases outside the gene matches: 8. The CDR3: CASSLSSAGGYEQYF. CDR3 in DNA: TGTGCCAGCAGTTTGTCTTCGGCAGGGGGCTACGAGCAGTACTTC. The complete variable domain, with remaining parts taken from reference TRBV28 and TRBJ2-7, reads DVKVTQSSRYLVKRTGEKVFLECVQDMDHENMFWYRQDPGLGLRLIYFSYDVKMKEKGDIPEGYSVSREKKERFSLILESASTNQTSMYLCASSLSSAGGYEQYFGPGTRLTVT.

The sample holds a few counts of this clone. The chain employs TRBV19 and TRBJ1-4, with D possibly matching TRBD1 (6 bases). The CDR3 runs to 16 residues. V was pared by 5 bases and J by 12 bases, with 25 bases between. Germline CDR1 reads LNHDA; CDR2 reads SQIVND (reference sequence). This CDR3 reads CASSPLSAQGVFELFF. The CDR3 DNA sequence: TGTGCCAGTAGTCCCCTTTCGGCACAGGGAGTATTCGAACTGTTTTTT.

This chain uses TRBV3-1 (or the pseudogene TRBV3-2) with TRBJ2-5, with D possibly TRBD2 on 7 matching bases. V was cut by 2 bases and J by 4 bases, with 14 bases left in between. The CDR3 has 15 amino acids. Germline-derived CDR1 and CDR2 are LGHDT and YNNKEL (reference sequence). This chain's CDR3 is CASSQSTGGLETQYF. The CDR3 nucleotides read TGTGCCAGCAGCCAAAGTACCGGGGGGCTAGAGACCCAGTACTTC.

This clone was detected only once. V usage is TRBV27 and J usage is TRBJ1-1, with D perhaps matching TRBD1 (5 bases). The CDR3 loop spans 15 amino acids. V dropped 0 bases and J dropped 10 bases, with 18 bases sitting between them. In germline, CDR1 is MNHEY, CDR2 SMNVEV (reference sequence). CDR3 loop: CASSLSRLQIRGAFF. The CDR3 DNA reads as TGTGCCAGCAGTTTATCGCGCCTACAGATAAGGGGAGCTTTCTTT.

This chain uses TRBV11-3 with TRBJ1-1; D remains unclear. The V end lost 5 bases, the J end lost 3 bases, and 10 bases lay between the germline ends. This CDR3 region has 13 residues. The germline CDR1 and CDR2 sequences are SGHNT and YENEEA. The CDR3 sequence is CASSRTAYTEAFF. As DNA, the CDR3 is TGTGCCAGCAGCCGGACTGCTTACACTGAAGCTTTCTTT.

In this sample, this clone turned up a few times. The rearrangement joins TRBV5-5 to TRBJ1-1, with 7 bases that match TRBD1. The germline gives CDR1 SGHKS, CDR2 YYEKEE (reference sequence). The CDR3 runs to 15 residues. J gave up 5 bases and V 4 bases, and 11 bases lay outside the gene matches. The CDR3 region is CASSPFGQVRTEAFF. In DNA form, the CDR3 reads TGTGCCAGCAGCCCCTTCGGACAGGTGAGGACTGAAGCTTTCTTT.

The rearrangement joins TRBV19 to TRBJ1-6; D possibly corresponds to TRBD1 (6 bases). Germline V gene sequence: CDR1 LNHDA, CDR2 SQIVND (reference sequence). V dropped 8 bases and J dropped 4 bases, with 18 bases sitting between them. The CDR3 extends over 16 amino acids. CDR3 region: CASQIQGVAYNSPLHF. CDR3 nucleotide sequence: TGTGCCAGTCAAATACAGGGTGTTGCTTATAATTCACCCCTCCACTTT.

The chain links TRBV7-2 to TRBJ1-1; D is uncertain. Between the trimmed V and J ends, which lost 1 base and 4 bases, there was a span of 4 bases. Germline V lookup: CDR1 SGHTA, CDR2 FQGNSA. The CDR3 has 12 amino acids. The CDR3 spells CASSLVSTEAFF. DNA for the CDR3: TGTGCCAGCAGCTTAGTTAGCACTGAAGCTTTCTTT.

This clone was observed a handful of times. The chain links TRBV29-1 to TRBJ1-3; D may be TRBD1 (5 bases). V shed 7 bases and J shed 2 bases, with 9 bases lying between them. Germline V gene data show CDR1 as SQVTM and CDR2 as ANQGSEA. CDR3 length: 12 residues. DNA of the CDR3: TGCAGCGCCAGGGCCCCTGGAAACACCATATATTTT. Encoded protein: CSARAPGNTIYF.

The gene calls are TRBV19 and TRBJ2-6; TRBD2 might be the D (6 bases). The CDR3 totals 17 residues. CDR1 LNHDA and CDR2 SQIVND come from the germline V gene (reference sequence). V was shortened by 1 base and J by 2 bases, with 12 bases between the two germline ends. Here the CDR3 DNA reads TGTGCCAGTAGTATAGCGGGACGGACTACTGGGGCCAACGTCCTGACTTTC. Translated: CASSIAGRTTGANVLTF.

The rearrangement links TRBV13 to TRBJ1-1; TRBD1 agrees at 10 bases. V lost 5 bases, J lost 3 bases, and 6 bases stayed unmatched. Germline assignment: CDR1 PRHDT and CDR2 FYEKMQ (reference sequence). This CDR3 comprises 15 residues. This CDR3 reads CASSLRQGAYTEAFF. DNA for the CDR3: TGTGCCAGCAGCCTTCGACAGGGGGCGTACACTGAAGCTTTCTTT. Full variable domain (outside the CDR3, taken from reference TRBV13 and TRBJ1-1): AAGVIQSPRHLIKEKRETATLKCYPIPRHDTVYWYQQGPGQDPQFLISFYEKMQSDKGSIPDRFSAQQFSDYHSELNMSSLELGDSALYFCASSLRQGAYTEAFFGQGTRLTVV.

V is TRBV30 and J is TRBJ1-2, with TRBD1 as a possible D gene (5 bases). Germline values: CDR1 GTSNPN, CDR2 SVGIG (reference sequence). V lost 0 bases and J lost 8, with 13 bases in between. The CDR3 is 13 amino acids. The chain's CDR3 is CAWSVWGGEGYTF. DNA for the CDR3: TGTGCCTGGAGTGTTTGGGGGGGAGAAGGCTACACCTTC.

This chain joins TRBV5-4 and TRBJ2-1; possibly TRBD1 for D (5 bases). V lost 0 bases and J lost 7, with 11 bases in between. The CDR3 is 14 amino acids. CDR1 and CDR2 from the germline V gene are SGHNT and YYREEE (reference sequence). The CDR3 is CASSLEGANNEQFF. The DNA for the CDR3 is TGTGCCAGCAGCTTGGAAGGGGCAAATAATGAGCAGTTCTTC. Based on the CDR3 plus reference TRBV5-4 and TRBJ2-1, the full variable domain is ETGVTQSPTHLIKTRGQQVTLRCSSQSGHNTVSWYQQALGQGPQFIFQYYREEENGRGNFPPRFSGLQFPNYSSELNVNALELDDSALYLCASSLEGANNEQFFGPGTRLTVL.

This chain joins TRBV7-6 and TRBJ1-6, with D perhaps matching TRBD1 (6 bases). CDR3 length equals 14 residues. The V and J ends lost 5 bases and 7 bases respectively, with 12 bases between them. Germline loops: CDR1 SGHVS, CDR2 FNYEAQ. The CDR3 sequence is CASSPGTLNSPLHF. As DNA, the CDR3 is TGTGCCAGCAGCCCCGGGACATTGAATTCACCCCTCCACTTT.

The chain recombines TRBV7-3 with TRBJ1-4, with D perhaps matching TRBD1 (5 bases). Germline V gives CDR1 SGHTA, CDR2 FQGTGA. V lost 5 bases and J lost 8, with 15 bases in between. CDR3 length: 14 amino acids. CDR3 in amino acids: CASSPGGSEEKLFF. As DNA, the CDR3 is TGTGCCAGCAGCCCGGGGGGTTCGGAGGAAAAACTGTTTTTT. Drawing the rest from reference TRBV7-3 and TRBJ1-4, the complete variable domain is GAGVSQTPSNKVTEKGKYVELRCDPISGHTALYWYRQSLGQGPEFLIYFQGTGAADDSGLPNDRFFAVRPEGSVSTLKIQRTERGDSAVYLCASSPGGSEEKLFFGSGTQLSVL.

A few counts support this clone. The V gene is TRBV7-2, the J gene TRBJ1-5, with D maybe TRBD1 (6 bases). The CDR3 is 14 amino acids. The germline V and J ends were trimmed by 3 bases and 10 bases, with 16 bases remaining between them. CDR1 and CDR2 (germline): SGHTA, FQGNSA. The CDR3 coding sequence is TGTGCCAGCAGCTTTACAGGGCCCCAAGTTCCCCAGCATTTT. It yields the protein CASSFTGPQVPQHF.

The chain uses TRBV18 and TRBJ2-2; D possibly corresponds to TRBD1 (6 bases). V was clipped by 3 bases and J by 6 bases, with 17 bases between them. The CDR3 sequence is 16 residues long. The germline V gene has CDR1 KGHSH and CDR2 LQKENI. CDR3 bases: TGTGCCAGCTCACCCAGGACAGCCGACCTATCCGGGGAGCTGTTTTTT. Encoded protein: CASSPRTADLSGELFF.

The chain couples TRBV3-1 (or the pseudogene TRBV3-2) to TRBJ1-1, with a possible D match to TRBD1 (6 bases). CDR1 and CDR2 (germline): LGHDT, YNNKEL (reference sequence). The V end was cut by 4 bases, the J end by 5 bases, with 11 bases between. CDR3 length equals 13 residues. The CDR3 sequence is CASSRVQGTEAFF. For the CDR3, the DNA is TGTGCCAGCAGCCGAGTACAGGGTACTGAAGCTTTCTTT.

This chain connects TRBV6-5 to TRBJ1-1; 7 nucleotides match TRBD1. V dropped 6 bases and J dropped 3; count of bases not matched to a gene: 10. The length of the CDR3 is 15 residues. Germline CDR1 and CDR2: MNHEY and SVGAGI. CDR3 in amino acids: CASRATGVGDTEAFF. For the CDR3, the DNA is TGTGCCAGCAGAGCTACAGGGGTCGGGGACACTGAAGCTTTCTTT.